Following are 26 T cell receptor beta chains from one sample sequenced in a study of OX40 agonist ivuxolimab in advanced cancers. Using immunoSEQ multiplex PCR, the repertoire was profiled, and TCRdb retains in-frame clones only, with some absent. Of 55,000 to 80,000 clones listed, around 90% are singletons. The sequences come from CD4+ or CD8+ T cells sorted from blood, collected in a trial of the OX40 agonist ivuxolimab. All receptors come from an adult with an advanced solid tumor such as melanoma, head and neck, liver or kidney cancer.

V is TRBV5-6 and J is TRBJ1-2; D is unresolved. The length of the CDR3 is 13 residues. V lost 0 bases and J lost 8, with 11 bases in between. The germline V gene encodes CDR1 SGHDT and CDR2 YYEEEE. The chain's CDR3 is CASSLGQAGGYTF. CDR3 nucleotide sequence: TGTGCCAGCAGCTTGGGGCAGGCGGGGGGCTACACCTTC.

This clone appeared a few times. The rearrangement joins TRBV7-3 to TRBJ2-2, with 9 bases fitting TRBD1. CDR3 size: 15 residues. The V and J ends lost 5 bases and 7 bases, in that order; junction bases with no gene match: 8. CDR1 SGHTA and CDR2 FQGTGA come from the germline V gene. The CDR3 DNA reads TGTGCCAGCAGCGGACAGGGGATAGGCGGCGGGGAGCTGTTTTTT. Translated, it gives CASSGQGIGGGELFF. Filled out from reference TRBV7-3 and TRBJ2-2, the complete variable domain reads GAGVSQTPSNKVTEKGKYVELRCDPISGHTALYWYRQSLGQGPEFLIYFQGTGAADDSGLPNDRFFAVRPEGSVSTLKIQRTERGDSAVYLCASSGQGIGGGELFFGEGSRLTVL.

The V call is TRBV2, the J call TRBJ1-1; no clear D. V lost 2 bases to trimming and J lost 4 bases, with 11 bases between them. Germline V gives CDR1 SNHLY, CDR2 FYNNEI. This CDR3 contains 14 residues. CDR3 nucleotides: TGTGCCAGCAGTGAATTGCGGGCCGGCACTGAAGCTTTCTTT. Its protein product is CASSELRAGTEAFF.

This clone was counted between two and nine times. In nucleotides, the CDR3 is TGTGCCAGCAGCCGGGTGGACAGGTCCTATGGCTACACCTTC. Translating it yields CASSRVDRSYGYTF. The V gene is TRBV5-4, the J gene TRBJ1-2; 7 positions agree with TRBD1. This CDR3 has 14 residues. Germline assignment: CDR1 SGHNT and CDR2 YYREEE (reference sequence). V shed 4 bases, J shed 4 bases, and the junction held 7 bases outside the gene matches. Supplemented by reference TRBV5-4 and TRBJ1-2, the full variable domain reads ETGVTQSPTHLIKTRGQQVTLRCSSQSGHNTVSWYQQALGQGPQFIFQYYREEENGRGNFPPRFSGLQFPNYSSELNVNALELDDSALYLCASSRVDRSYGYTFGSGTRLTVV.

The chain joins TRBV6-5 to TRBJ2-7; D not certain. Germline CDR1 and CDR2: MNHEY and SVGAGI. The germline V and J ends were trimmed by 7 bases and 6 bases, with 22 bases remaining between them. The CDR3 has 15 amino acids. The CDR3 reads CASTRAHFSGSEQYF. The DNA for the CDR3 is TGTGCCAGCACCCGCGCCCATTTTTCAGGTAGCGAGCAGTACTTC.

This rearrangement joins TRBV19 to TRBJ1-3; maybe TRBD1 (5 bases). The CDR3 loop spans 14 amino acids. V dropped 6 bases and J dropped 1 base, with 10 bases sitting between them. Germline V gene lookup returns CDR1 LNHDA and CDR2 SQIVND (reference sequence). The CDR3 DNA is TGTGCCAGTAGAGACGGGGGGTCTGGAAACACCATATATTTT. This encodes CASRDGGSGNTIYF. Full variable domain (rest looked up from reference TRBV19 and TRBJ1-3): DGGITQSPKYLFRKEGQNVTLSCEQNLNHDAMYWYRQDPGQGLRLIYYSQIVNDFQKGDIAEGYSVSREKKESFPLTVTSAQKNPTAFYLCASRDGGSGNTIYFGEGSWLTVV.

This clone was seen just once. This chain links TRBV23-1 with TRBJ1-5; unclear D gene. TRBV23-1 is filed as an ORF, its function uncertain. V was cut by 3 bases and J by 5 bases, with 17 bases left in between. The CDR3 totals 16 residues. In DNA form, the CDR3 reads TGCGCCAGCAGTCACTCTCCGTGGCAGTTCGATCAGCCCCAGCATTTT. Amino acids: CASSHSPWQFDQPQHF.

The CDR3 is CASSPWQPGTGELFF. The DNA of the CDR3 is TGTGCCAGCTCACCTTGGCAGCCGGGCACCGGGGAGCTGTTTTTT. The genes are TRBV18 and TRBJ2-2; the D is unclear. Germline CDR1 is KGHSH and CDR2 is LQKENI. Trimming left V 3 bases short and J 4 bases short, with 12 bases between. This CDR3 has 15 residues. Full variable domain (rest looked up from reference TRBV18 and TRBJ2-2): NAGVMQNPRHLVRRRGQEARLRCSPMKGHSHVYWYRQLPEEGLKFMVYLQKENIIDESGMPKERFSAEFPKEGPSILRIQQVVRGDSAAYFCASSPWQPGTGELFFGEGSRLTVL.

The CDR3 bases are TGTGCCAGCAGCCTAAGACCCCCAGGAACAGATACGCAGTATTTT. It translates to CASSLRPPGTDTQYF. The chain has TRBV7-3 and TRBJ2-3; D gene unclear. This CDR3 is built from 15 residues. Trimming pared 5 bases from V and 3 bases from J, leaving 15 bases between. Germline V gene data show CDR1 as SGHTA and CDR2 as FQGTGA.

This rearrangement joins TRBV5-1 to TRBJ2-5; D perhaps matches TRBD2 (6 bases). The V gene's germline CDR1 is SGHRS and CDR2 YFSETQ. Trimming pared 7 bases from V and 2 bases from J, leaving 18 bases between. This CDR3 region has 15 residues. The CDR3 loop is CASRSGGPNQETQYF. Written as DNA, the CDR3 is TGCGCCAGCCGCTCTGGAGGGCCCAATCAAGAGACCCAGTACTTC.

This clone has only a few counts. This sequence joins TRBV28 and TRBJ1-1; 8 bases are a match to TRBD1. The CDR3 has 16 amino acids. The germline CDR1 and CDR2 sequences are MDHEN and SYDVKM. With V trimmed by 6 bases and J by 0 bases, 9 bases remained unmatched. CDR3 protein: CASRPYRGIMNTEAFF. CDR3 nucleotide sequence: TGTGCCAGCAGACCCTACAGGGGGATAATGAACACTGAAGCTTTCTTT.

This clone was counted a few times. This rearrangement joins TRBV2 to TRBJ2-7; a possible D gene is TRBD2 (6 bases). CDR1 and CDR2 (germline): SNHLY, FYNNEI. The CDR3 extends over 12 amino acids. V gave up 6 bases and J gave up 7 bases, with 13 bases separating them. The CDR3 nucleotides read TGTGCCAGCAGCGGGAGTCTGGGGGAGCAGTACTTC. Translation: CASSGSLGEQYF. Full variable domain (missing parts from reference TRBV2 and TRBJ2-7): EPEVTQTPSHQVTQMGQEVILRCVPISNHLYFYWYRQILGQKVEFLVSFYNNEISEKSEIFDDQFSVERPDGSNFTLKIRSTKLEDSAMYFCASSGSLGEQYFGPGTRLTVT.

The V and J genes are TRBV7-2 and TRBJ1-3; D is unresolved. This CDR3 comprises 13 residues. Germline lookup yields CDR1 SGHTA and CDR2 FQGNSA. Deletions cut 5 bases from V and 3 bases from J, with 8 bases between. The CDR3 region is CASSRTGGNTIYF. CDR3 DNA sequence: TGTGCCAGCAGCAGGACGGGTGGAAACACCATATATTTT.

The chain employs TRBV2 and TRBJ2-7, with 7 bases fitting TRBD1. From germline, CDR1 is SNHLY and CDR2 FYNNEI. The CDR3 totals 12 residues. J lost 3 bases, V lost 11 bases, and 7 bases had no gene match. CDR3 sequence: CAATGIGYEQYF. The CDR3 bases are TGTGCCGCGACAGGGATTGGCTACGAGCAGTACTTC.

The gene calls are TRBV29-1 and TRBJ1-2, with D perhaps TRBD1 (5 bases). The CDR3 length is 12 residues. The V gene lost 3 bases and the J gene lost 5 bases, with 10 bases spanning the gap. CDR1 and CDR2 from the germline V gene are SQVTM and ANQGSEA. CDR3 nucleotides: TGCAGCGTTGAGAGACAGACTTATGGCTACACCTTC. It codes for CSVERQTYGYTF.

V and J are TRBV11-1 and TRBJ1-2; D unclear. This CDR3 is 16 amino acids long. Trimming removed 3 bases from V and 6 bases from J, with 20 bases in between. The germline V gene encodes CDR1 SGHAT and CDR2 FQDESV (reference sequence). CDR3 amino acids: CASSFHRGGLGDGYTF. The CDR3 DNA is TGTGCCAGCAGCTTTCACAGAGGCGGACTAGGTGATGGCTACACCTTC.

The genes are TRBV2 and TRBJ1-5; TRBD1 matches 8 bases. Germline loops: CDR1 SNHLY, CDR2 FYNNEI. The CDR3 runs to 15 residues. The V and J ends lost 6 bases and 4 bases, in that order; junction bases with no gene match: 8. Here the CDR3 DNA reads TGTGCCAGCAGCGCGGGACAGGTTGGGAATCAGCCCCAGCATTTT. Translated: CASSAGQVGNQPQHF. The full variable domain, in which reference TRBV2 and TRBJ1-5 provide the parts outside the CDR3, is EPEVTQTPSHQVTQMGQEVILRCVPISNHLYFYWYRQILGQKVEFLVSFYNNEISEKSEIFDDQFSVERPDGSNFTLKIRSTKLEDSAMYFCASSAGQVGNQPQHFGDGTRLSIL.

The chain is built from TRBV5-6 and TRBJ2-7; TRBD1 agrees at 11 bases. CDR1 and CDR2 from the germline V gene are SGHDT and YYEEEE. The CDR3 is 15 residues long. The V and J ends lost 1 base and 3 bases, in that order; junction bases with no gene match: 3. CDR3 amino acids: CASSLSGTGGYEQYF. The CDR3 DNA sequence: TGTGCCAGCAGCTTGTCCGGGACAGGGGGCTACGAGCAGTACTTC.

The CDR3 is CASSAGKGAFGETQYF. CDR3 sequence (DNA): TGTGCCAGCAGCGCCGGGAAGGGGGCATTTGGAGAGACCCAGTACTTC. The genes are TRBV11-2 and TRBJ2-5, with TRBD1 matching 7 bases. This CDR3 has 16 amino acids. With V trimmed by 5 bases and J by 4 bases, 13 bases remained unmatched. Germline V CDR1 and CDR2: SGHAT, FQNNGV.

The CDR3 sequence: CASSLDVGGAYSYEQYF. The CDR3 DNA reads as TGTGCCAGCAGCTTAGACGTTGGCGGGGCATACTCCTACGAGCAGTACTTC. The chain joins TRBV11-2 to TRBJ2-7, with a tentative D call TRBD2 (6 bases). The CDR3 consists of 17 residues. V gave up 0 bases and J gave up 0 bases, with 15 bases separating them. Germline V gene lookup returns CDR1 SGHAT and CDR2 FQNNGV.

The V gene is TRBV2, the J gene TRBJ1-1, with 8 bases fitting TRBD1. Germline loops: CDR1 SNHLY, CDR2 FYNNEI. The V segment lost 6 bases and the J segment 3 bases; nucleotides outside the gene matches: 3. The CDR3 spans 13 residues. CDR3 sequence reads: CASRVDRDTEAFF. In DNA, the CDR3 is TGTGCCAGCAGAGTGGACAGGGACACTGAAGCTTTCTTT.

The V and J genes are TRBV11-1 and TRBJ2-7, with D perhaps matching TRBD2 (7 bases). Germline-derived CDR1 and CDR2 are SGHAT and FQDESV (reference sequence). The CDR3 is made up of 17 amino acids. V was trimmed by 2 bases and J by 1 base, leaving 18 bases between them. The CDR3: CASSLIQGGRGSYEQYF. Here the CDR3 DNA reads TGTGCCAGCAGCTTAATCCAGGGAGGGAGGGGGTCCTACGAGCAGTACTTC.

This clone was seen more than once but under ten times. This chain connects TRBV7-9 to TRBJ1-2; perhaps TRBD1 as D (5 bases). The CDR3 loop spans 14 amino acids. V shed 6 bases and J shed 4 bases, with 15 bases lying between them. Germline V gene lookup returns CDR1 SEHNR and CDR2 FQNEAQ (reference sequence). The CDR3 bases are TGTGCCAGCAGTCCAGGGCGGTTGGGCTATGGCTACACCTTC. Its protein product is CASSPGRLGYGYTF. The full variable domain, rest sourced from reference TRBV7-9 and TRBJ1-2, is DTGVSQNPRHKITKRGQNVTFRCDPISEHNRLYWYRQTLGQGPEFLTYFQNEAQLEKSRLLSDRFSAERPKGSFSTLEIQRTEQGDSAMYLCASSPGRLGYGYTFGSGTRLTVV.

This clone was counted a single time. The J gene is TRBJ1-5, the V gene TRBV7-9; weak D call: TRBD1 (6 bases). Germline CDR1 is SEHNR and CDR2 is FQNEAQ (reference sequence). V lost 5 bases and J 0 bases, leaving 11 bases between the germline ends. This CDR3 spans 15 amino acids. The DNA of the CDR3 is TGTGCCAGCAGCGCCGGGACATATAGCAATCAGCCCCAGCATTTT. It codes for CASSAGTYSNQPQHF. The full variable domain, rest sourced from reference TRBV7-9 and TRBJ1-5, is DTGVSQNPRHKITKRGQNVTFRCDPISEHNRLYWYRQTLGQGPEFLTYFQNEAQLEKSRLLSDRFSAERPKGSFSTLEIQRTEQGDSAMYLCASSAGTYSNQPQHFGDGTRLSIL.

The rearrangement uses TRBV7-3 and TRBJ2-1; TRBD2 aligns across 12 bases. There are 15 residues in the CDR3. Germline assignment: CDR1 SGHTA and CDR2 FQGTGA. The V gene end was trimmed by 5 bases and the J gene end by 6 bases; junction bases not matched to a gene: 5. The CDR3 is CASSLAGGLGNEQFF. DNA for the CDR3: TGTGCCAGCAGCCTAGCGGGGGGGCTTGGCAATGAGCAGTTCTTC.

The genes are TRBV7-3 and TRBJ2-7, with 7 bases lining up with TRBD2. V lost 5 bases, J lost 2 bases, and 12 bases stayed unmatched. This CDR3 is built from 16 residues. Germline V gene sequence: CDR1 SGHTA, CDR2 FQGTGA. The CDR3 region is CASSITSDLTTYEQYF. Written as DNA, the CDR3 is TGTGCCAGCAGCATCACTAGCGACCTTACTACCTACGAGCAGTACTTC.